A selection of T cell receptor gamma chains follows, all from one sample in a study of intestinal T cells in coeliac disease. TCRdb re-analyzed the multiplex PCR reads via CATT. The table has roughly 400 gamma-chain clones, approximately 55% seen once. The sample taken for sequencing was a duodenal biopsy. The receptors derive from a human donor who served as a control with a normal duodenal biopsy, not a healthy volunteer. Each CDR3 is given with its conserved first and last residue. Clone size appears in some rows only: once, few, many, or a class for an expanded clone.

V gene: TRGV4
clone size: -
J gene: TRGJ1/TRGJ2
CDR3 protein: CATWAGKKLF
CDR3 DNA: TGTGCCACCTGGGCTGGTAAGAAACTCTTT

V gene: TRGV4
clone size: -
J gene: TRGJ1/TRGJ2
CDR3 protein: CATWDCIRINYKKLF
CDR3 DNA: TGTGCCACCTGGGATTGTATTCGAATTAATTATAAGAAACTCTTT

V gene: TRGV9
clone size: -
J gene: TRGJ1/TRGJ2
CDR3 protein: CAFVGRLPYYYKKLF
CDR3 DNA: TGTGCCTTTGTGGGGAGGCTGCCCTATTATTATAAGAAACTCTTT

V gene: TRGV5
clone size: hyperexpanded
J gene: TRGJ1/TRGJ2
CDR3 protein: CATWATYYKKLF
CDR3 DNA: TGTGCCACCTGGGCGACTTATTATAAGAAACTCTTT

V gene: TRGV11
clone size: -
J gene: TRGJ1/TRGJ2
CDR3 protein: CAAGLANDYYKKLF
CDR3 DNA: TGTGCCGCTGGATTAGCCAACGATTATTATAAGAAACTCTTT

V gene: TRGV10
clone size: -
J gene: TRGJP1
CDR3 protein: CAAWLTFGGGWFKIF
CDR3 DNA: TGTGCTGCGTGGCTAACCTTCGGGGGGGGTTGGTTCAAGATATTT

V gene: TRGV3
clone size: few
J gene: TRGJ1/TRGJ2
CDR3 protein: CATWDKIYYKKLF
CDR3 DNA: TGTGCCACCTGGGACAAAATTTATTATAAGAAACTCTTT

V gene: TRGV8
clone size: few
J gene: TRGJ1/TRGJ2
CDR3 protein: CAPGFLLPNYYKKLF
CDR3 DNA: TGTGCACCTGGGTTCTTGCTGCCAAATTATTATAAGAAACTCTTT

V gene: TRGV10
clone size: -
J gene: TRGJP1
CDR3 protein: CAALGPGRFKIF
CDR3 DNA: TGTGCTGCGTTGGGACCTGGGAGGTTCAAGATATTT

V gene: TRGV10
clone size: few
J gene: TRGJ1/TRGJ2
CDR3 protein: CAAWDFYYKKLF
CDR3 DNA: TGTGCTGCGTGGGATTTTTATTATAAGAAACTCTTT

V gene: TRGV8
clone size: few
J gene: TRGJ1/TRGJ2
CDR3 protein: CATWGFVRYKKLF
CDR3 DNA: TGTGCCACCTGGGGATTCGTTCGGTATAAGAAACTCTTT

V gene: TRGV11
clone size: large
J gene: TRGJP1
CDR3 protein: CACWISRGWFKIF
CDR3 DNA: TGTGCCTGCTGGATTAGCCGGGGTTGGTTCAAGATATTT

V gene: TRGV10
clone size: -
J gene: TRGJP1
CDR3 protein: CAAWDSGTGWFKIF
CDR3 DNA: TGTGCTGCGTGGGATTCTGGGACTGGTTGGTTCAAGATATTT

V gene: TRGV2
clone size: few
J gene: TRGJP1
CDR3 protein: CATWGRLGTGWFKIF
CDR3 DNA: TGTGCCACCTGGGGACGGCTGGGCACTGGTTGGTTCAAGATATTT

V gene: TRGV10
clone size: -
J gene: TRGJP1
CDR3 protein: CAAWDSRKVKIF
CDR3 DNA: TGTGCTGCGTGGGATTCCCGCAAGGTCAAGATATTT

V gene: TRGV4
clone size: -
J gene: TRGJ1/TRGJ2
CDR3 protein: CATWMTKLF
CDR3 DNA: TGTGCCACCTGGATGACGAAACTCTTT

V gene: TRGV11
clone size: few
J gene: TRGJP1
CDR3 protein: CACWIRDNYTTGWFKIF
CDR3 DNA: TGTGCCTGCTGGATTAGGGACAATTATACCACTGGTTGGTTCAAGATATTT

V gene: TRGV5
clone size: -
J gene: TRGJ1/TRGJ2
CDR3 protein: CATWDRLYKKLF
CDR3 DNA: TGTGCCACCTGGGACAGGCTTTATAAGAAACTCTTT

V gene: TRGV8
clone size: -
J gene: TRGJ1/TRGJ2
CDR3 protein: CATWVNDYYKKLF
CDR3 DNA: TGTGCCACCTGGGTCAACGATTATTATAAGAAACTCTTT

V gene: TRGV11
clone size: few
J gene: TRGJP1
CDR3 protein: CACWIRHVVTGWFKIF
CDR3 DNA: TGTGCCTGCTGGATTAGGCACGTGGTCACTGGTTGGTTCAAGATATTT

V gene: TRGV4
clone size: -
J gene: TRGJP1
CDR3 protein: CATWDLPGWFKIF
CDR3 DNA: TGTGCCACCTGGGATCTTCCCGGCTGGTTCAAGATATTT

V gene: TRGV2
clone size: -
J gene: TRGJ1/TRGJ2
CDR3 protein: CAPGMNYYKKLF
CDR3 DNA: TGTGCACCTGGGATGAATTATTATAAGAAACTCTTT

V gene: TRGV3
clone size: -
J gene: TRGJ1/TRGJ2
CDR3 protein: CATSRIIYKKLF
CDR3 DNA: TGTGCCACCTCCCGAATTATTTATAAGAAACTCTTC

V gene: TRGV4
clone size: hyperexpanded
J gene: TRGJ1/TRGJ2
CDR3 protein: CATLFYYKKLF
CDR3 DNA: TGTGCCACCTTATTCTATTATAAGAAACTCTTT

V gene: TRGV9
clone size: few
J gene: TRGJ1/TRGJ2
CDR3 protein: CALWGPTHKEVPPANYYKKLF
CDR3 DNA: TGTGCCTTGTGGGGCCCAACGCACAAGGAGGTCCCCCCCGCAAATTATTATAAGAAACTCTTT

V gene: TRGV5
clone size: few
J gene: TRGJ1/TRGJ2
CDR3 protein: CATDGYYKKLF
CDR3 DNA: TGTGCCACCGATGGCTATTATAAGAAACTCTTT

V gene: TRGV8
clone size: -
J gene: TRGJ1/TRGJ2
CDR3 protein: CATWGLEAKKLF
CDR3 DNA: TGTGCCACCTGGGGATTAGAGGCCAAGAAACTCTTT

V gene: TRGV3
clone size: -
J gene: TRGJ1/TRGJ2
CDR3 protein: CATWDSHTDYYKKLF
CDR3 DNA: TGTGCCACCTGGGACAGCCATACGGATTATTATAAGAAACTCTTT

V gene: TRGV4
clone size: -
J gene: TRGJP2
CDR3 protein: CATWDVRLSSDWIKTF
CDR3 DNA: TGTGCCACCTGGGATGTCCGTTTAAGTAGTGATTGGATCAAGACGTTT

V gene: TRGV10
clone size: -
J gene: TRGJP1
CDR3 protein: CAAFPATGWFKIF
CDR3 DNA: TGTGCTGCGTTCCCCGCTACCGGTTGGTTCAAGATATTT

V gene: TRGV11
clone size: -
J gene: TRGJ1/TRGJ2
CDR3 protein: CACWISQRLLISKLF
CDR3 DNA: TGTGCCTGCTGGATTAGCCAACGATTATTAATAAGTAAACTCTTT

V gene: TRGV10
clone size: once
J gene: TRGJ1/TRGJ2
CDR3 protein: CAAWELKGRIYYKKLF
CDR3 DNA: TGTGCTGCGTGGGAGTTAAAGGGGCGTATTTATTATAAGAAACTCTTT

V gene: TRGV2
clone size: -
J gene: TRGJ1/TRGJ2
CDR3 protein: CATWVVHYYKKLF
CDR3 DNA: TGTGCCACCTGGGTCGTTCATTATTATAAGAAACTCTTT

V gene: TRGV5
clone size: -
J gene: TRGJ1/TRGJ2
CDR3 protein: CATWDSLEFINKKLF
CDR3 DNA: TGTGCCACCTGGGACAGTCTAGAATTTATTAATAAGAAACTCTTT

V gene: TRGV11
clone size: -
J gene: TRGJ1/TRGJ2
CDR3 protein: CTTVPVRSSQGGFKKLF
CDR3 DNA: -

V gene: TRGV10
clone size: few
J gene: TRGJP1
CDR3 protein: CAAWDLGGFKIF
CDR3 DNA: TGTGCTGCGTGGGACCTGGGAGGTTTCAAGATATTT

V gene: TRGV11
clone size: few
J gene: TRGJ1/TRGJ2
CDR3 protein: CACWIRAQSWRYYYKKLF
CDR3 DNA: TGTGCCTGCTGGATTAGGGCCCAATCGTGGCGTTATTATTATAAGAAACTCTTT

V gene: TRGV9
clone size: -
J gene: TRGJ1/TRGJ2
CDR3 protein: CALWGPTHKDGPPANYYKKLF
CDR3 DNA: TGTGCCTTGTGGGGCCCAACGCACAAGGACGGTCCCCCCGCAAATTATTATAAGAAACTCTTT

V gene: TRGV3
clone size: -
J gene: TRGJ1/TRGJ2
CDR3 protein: CATWDIPGHKKLF
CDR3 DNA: TGTGCCACCTGGGACATCCCCGGCCATAAGAAACTCTTT

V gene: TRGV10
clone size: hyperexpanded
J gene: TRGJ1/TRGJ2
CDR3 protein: CAAWDDYYYKKLF
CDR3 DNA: TGTGCTGCGTGGGATGATTACTATTATAAGAAACTCTTT

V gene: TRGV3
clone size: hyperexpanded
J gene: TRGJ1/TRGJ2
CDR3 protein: CATWDIYCKKLF
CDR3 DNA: TGTGCCACCTGGGACATTTATTGTAAGAAACTCTTT

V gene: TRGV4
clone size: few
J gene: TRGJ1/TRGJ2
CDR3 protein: CATWGSWYKKLF
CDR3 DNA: TGTGCCACCTGGGGGAGTTGGTATAAGAAACTCTTT

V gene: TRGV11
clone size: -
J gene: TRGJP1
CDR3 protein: CTTVPAGYGWFKIF
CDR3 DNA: -

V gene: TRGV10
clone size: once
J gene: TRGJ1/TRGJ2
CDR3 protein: CAALGLQKLF
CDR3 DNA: TGTGCTGCGTTGGGATTACAGAAACTCTTT

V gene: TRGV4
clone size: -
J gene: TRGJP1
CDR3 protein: CATLGSPGWFKIF
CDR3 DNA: TGTGCCACCTTGGGATCTCCCGGCTGGTTCAAGATATTT

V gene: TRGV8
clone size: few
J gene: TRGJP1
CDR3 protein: CATWGGDTTGWFKIF
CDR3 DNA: TGTGCCACCTGGGGTGGGGATACCACTGGTTGGTTCAAGATATTT

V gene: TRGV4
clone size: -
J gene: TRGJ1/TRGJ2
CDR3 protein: CATWMYSNYYKKLF
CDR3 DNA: TGTGCCACCTGGATGTATTCGAATTATTATAAGAAACTCTTT

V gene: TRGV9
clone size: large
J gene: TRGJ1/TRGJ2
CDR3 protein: CALWSYKKLF
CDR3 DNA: TGTGCCTTGTGGAGTTATAAGAAACTTTTT

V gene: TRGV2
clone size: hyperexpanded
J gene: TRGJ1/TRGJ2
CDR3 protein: CATWDGRHYKKLF
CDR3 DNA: TGTGCCACCTGGGACGGGCGGCATTATAAGAAACTCTTT

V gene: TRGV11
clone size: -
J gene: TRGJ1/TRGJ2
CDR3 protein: CACWISTNDYYKKLF
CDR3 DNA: TGTGCCTGCTGGATTAGCACCAACGATTATTATAAGAAACTCTTT

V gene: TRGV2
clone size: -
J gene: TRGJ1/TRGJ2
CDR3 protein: CATLGRHYYKKLF
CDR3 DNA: TGTGCCACCTTGGGTCGTCATTATTATAAGAAACTCTTT

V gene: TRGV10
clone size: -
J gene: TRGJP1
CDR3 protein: CAAFPHRWFKIF
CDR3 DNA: TGTGCTGCGTTCCCCCACCGTTGGTTCAAGATATTT

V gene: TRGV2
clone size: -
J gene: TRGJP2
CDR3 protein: CATWDGSSSDWIKTF
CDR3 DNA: TGTGCCACCTGGGACGGCTCAAGTAGTGATTGGATCAAGACGTTT

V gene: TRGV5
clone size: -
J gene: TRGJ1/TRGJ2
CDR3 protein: CATLGLEKLF
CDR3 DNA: TGTGCCACCTTGGGACTCGAGAAACTCTTT